The source of this T cell receptor beta chain is a study of monozygotic twins with inflammatory bowel disease. Germline V gene data show CDR1 as MGHDK and CDR2 as SYGVNS. This CDR3 has 15 residues. Through template switching, UMIs that included a 6-nucleotide sample barcode were added. TCRdb reworked the 5' RACE reads into one entry per CDR3 protein, no DNA. The sample's table shows some 150,000 distinct CDR3 sequences. V gene TRBV25-1 combines with J gene TRBJ2-3; TCRdb's D gene call, TRBD2, goes unchecked for lack of DNA. The material sequenced was blood. This TCR was recovered from a human donor with ulcerative colitis or Crohn's disease, or a healthy co-twin of an affected twin (not recorded which). The CDR3 reads CASSGGGTRRDTQYF. The full variable domain, in which reference TRBV25-1 and TRBJ2-3 provide the parts outside the CDR3, is EADIYQTPRYLVIGTGKKITLECSQTMGHDKMYWYQQDPGMELHLIHYSYGVNSTEKGDLSSESTVSRIRTEHFPLTLESARPSHTSQYLCASSGGGTRRDTQYFGPGTRLTVL.